This T cell receptor beta chain was sequenced for a study of CD8+CD57+ T cells in acquired aplastic anemia. At least ten counts were recorded for this clonotype. CDR3 and TCR beta VDJ profiling relied on a genomic DNA template. One entry per CDR3 protein, called by TCRdb with MiXCR from the reads. Here the sample spans roughly 130,000 distinct CDR3 sequences, around 46% being singletons. This TCR came from a human donor in good health, serving as a control. The sequenced sample was sorted CD4+, CD8+, or CD8+CD57+ T cells (not recorded which) from PBMCs.

The CDR3 DNA follows: TGTGCCAGCAGTTACTCGGGGCCGAACCGGCCCCAGCATTTT. Its translation: CASSYSGPNRPQHF. The rearrangement links TRBV6-5 to TRBJ1-5; possibly TRBD1 for D (5 bases). Germline CDR1 and CDR2: MNHEY and SVGAGI. V lost 0 bases, J lost 9 bases, and 12 bases lay in between. The CDR3 extends over 14 amino acids.